The rows below give T cell receptor beta chains drawn from one sample of a study of blood T cell repertoires in COVID-19. Repertoires were generated with immunoSEQ multiplex PCR, while TCRdb's copy carries only in-frame clones and drops some. The sample lists approximately 300,000 clones, approximately 82% occurring once. Specimen: peripheral blood. The receptors come from a woman in her forties or fifties with acute or convalescent COVID-19. Each CDR3 is given with its conserved first and last residue. A D gene is named only where the DNA matches it firmly. Only part of the rows carry a size: once, few, many, or a class if the clone is expanded.

TRBJ2-7 few TRBV4-3 TRBD2 TGCGCCAGCAGCCAAGCTTCTTGGGGGACTAGCGTAACCGAGCAGTACTTC CASSQASWGTSVTEQYF
TRBJ1-5 . TRBV6-4 . TGTGCCAGCAGTGAGCTTCAGGGGCTCGGACAGCCCCAGCATTTT CASSELQGLGQPQHF
TRBJ1-2 . TRBV23-1 . TGCGCCAGCAGTCAATCCAGGGTTGGCTATGGCTACACCTTC CASSQSRVGYGYTF
TRBJ1-5 few TRBV7-2 TRBD1 TGTGCCAGCAGCTTTTCGGCAACAGGGGCCGCGGGGCCCCAGCATTTT CASSFSATGAAGPQHF
TRBJ2-3 . TRBV30 TRBD2 TGTGCCTGGAGTAGGGGACTAGCGGTGGACACAGATACGCAGTATTTT CAWSRGLAVDTDTQYF
TRBJ2-5 . TRBV5-4 . TGTGCCAGCAGCTTGAGAGGGAGGCCCCCAGGGACCCAGTACTTC CASSLRGRPPGTQYF
TRBJ1-1 . TRBV5-4 TRBD1 TGTGCCAGCAGCTTGGCCCTTTGGGGGACAGGCTCGAACACTGAAGCTTTCTTT CASSLALWGTGSNTEAFF
TRBJ2-1 . TRBV6-4 TRBD2 TGTGCCAGCAGTGAAGGAGCGGGGCACTACAATGAGCAGTTCTTC CASSEGAGHYNEQFF
TRBJ2-3 few TRBV5-4 TRBD2 TGTGCCAGCAGCTCAAGGACTAGCGGGAATCAAGTAGATACGCAGTATTTT CASSSRTSGNQVDTQYF
TRBJ2-2 . TRBV12-5 TRBD1 TGTGCTAGTCTTCAGACAGGGAAGAGTACCGGGGAGCTGTTTTTT CASLQTGKSTGELFF
TRBJ1-1 . TRBV2 . TGTGCCACCGGACAGAGTTTGAACACTGAAGCTTTCTTT CATGQSLNTEAFF
TRBJ2-5 . TRBV7-3 TRBD2 TGTGCCAGCAGCCTACTAAGCGGGAGAAGCCCAGAGACCCAGTACTTC CASSLLSGRSPETQYF
TRBJ1-5 few TRBV9 . TGTGCCAGCAGCGCTAACTCAGGGGCTCAGCCCCAGCATTTT CASSANSGAQPQHF
TRBJ2-5 . TRBV7-2 . TGTGCCAGCAGCTTAAATCATGGCCGCCAAGAGACCCAGTACTTC CASSLNHGRQETQYF
TRBJ1-3 . TRBV9 . TGTGCCAGCAGCGTAGAGAACTTGGTGGTAGACACCATATATTTT CASSVENLVVDTIYF
TRBJ2-3 . TRBV5-6 . TGTGCCAGCAGCGCGGCTGGAGGACCGACAGATACGCAGTATTTT CASSAAGGPTDTQYF
TRBJ1-3 many TRBV7-9 . TGTGCCAGCAGCGTCGACAGAGTTGGACACACCATATATTTT CASSVDRVGHTIYF
TRBJ1-6 . TRBV24-1 TRBD1 TGTGCCACCAGTGATCGGACAGGGAGGAATTCACCCCTCCACTTT CATSDRTGRNSPLHF
TRBJ2-3 . TRBV5-1 . TGCGCCAGCAGTTTGGACAGCGGATCGTTAGATACGCAGTATTTT CASSLDSGSLDTQYF
TRBJ1-2 . TRBV7-8 TRBD1 TGTGCCAGCAGCCTCAAACCAGGGGGCGGCTACACCTTC CASSLKPGGGYTF
TRBJ2-4 . TRBV19 TRBD1 TGTGCCAGTAGTACCACAGGGGGCACGAACATTCAGTACTTC CASSTTGGTNIQYF
TRBJ1-2 . TRBV11-2 TRBD1 TGTGCCAGCAGCTCAACAGGGGCCTATGGCTACACCTTC CASSSTGAYGYTF
TRBJ2-3 . TRBV5-1 . TGCGCCAGCAGCTTGGGGACATCTTCGAAGAGGACAGATACGCAGTATTTT CASSLGTSSKRTDTQYF
TRBJ2-1 . TRBV19 . TGTGCCAGTAGTATTCAATTTAGCGGAGGGTACTATGAGCAGTTCTTC CASSIQFSGGYYEQFF
TRBJ1-3 . TRBV19 . TGTGCCAGTAGTATCGGAGGGGCCTTGTCGGGAAACACCATATATTTT CASSIGGALSGNTIYF
TRBJ2-3 . TRBV10-3 . TGTGCCATCAGTGAGTCGCGGACTTTCTATACGCAGTATTTT CAISESRTFYTQYF
TRBJ2-2 . TRBV2 TRBD1 TGTGCCAGCAGTTTTACGCTAGGGACAGGGGTCACGAACACCGGGGAGCTGTTTTTT CASSFTLGTGVTNTGELFF
TRBJ1-4 . TRBV11-3 . TGTGCCAGCAGCCAAGGAGAAAATGAAAAACTGTTTTTT CASSQGENEKLFF
TRBJ1-2 . TRBV30 TRBD1 TGTGCCTGCCCCCGGACAGGGATGAACTATGGCTACACCTTC CACPRTGMNYGYTF
TRBJ1-1 . TRBV4-1 . TGCGCCAGCAGCCTCGCCGGGGGGTCTGAAGCTTTCTTT CASSLAGGSEAFF
TRBJ1-1 once TRBV2 . TGTGCCAGCAGTGAAGACAGGAACACTGAAGCTTTCTTT CASSEDRNTEAFF
TRBJ1-1 . TRBV28 . TGTGCCAGCAGACCTTCAGGGGCGAACACTGAAGCTTTCTTT CASRPSGANTEAFF
TRBJ1-5 few TRBV6-4 . TGTGCCAGCAGTGAAGAGGTAAGGCAGCCCCAGCATTTT CASSEEVRQPQHF
TRBJ2-1 few TRBV5-1 . TGCGCCAGCAGCTTGGTCGGGAGCTCCTACAATGAGCAGTTCTTC CASSLVGSSYNEQFF
TRBJ2-6 . TRBV11-3 . TGTGCCAGCAGCCAAGGGGGAACTGGGGCCAACGTCCTGACTTTC CASSQGGTGANVLTF